Presented here are 26 T cell receptor beta chains from one specimen sequenced in a study of shared clonotypes between healthy human individuals. The assay was immunoSEQ multiplex PCR, and TCRdb's table has in-frame clones only and misses some. Here the sample spans 950,000 to 1,100,000 clones, more than 65% being singletons. Sequencing was carried out using memory CD4+ T cells sorted from blood. Subset noted: CD45RA-negative fraction. The receptors come from a man aged 18 to 35 in good health.

This chain links TRBV10-3 with TRBJ2-7, with D possibly TRBD1 on 7 matching bases. In germline, CDR1 is ENHRY, CDR2 SYGVKD. V was clipped by 10 bases and J by 2 bases, with 18 bases between them. The CDR3 loop spans 14 amino acids. This chain's CDR3 is CATSWQGGTYEQYF. The CDR3 bases are TGTGCCACCTCGTGGCAGGGGGGAACCTACGAGCAGTACTTC.

This rearrangement joins TRBV11-2 to TRBJ2-5; 8 bases fit TRBD1. Germline V gene sequence: CDR1 SGHAT, CDR2 FQNNGV. The CDR3 is 14 amino acids. J was trimmed by 5 bases and V by 1 base; bases with no gene match: 3. CDR3 nucleotide sequence: TGTGCCAGCAGCTTAGGCCAGGGGGCTGAGACCCAGTACTTC. This sequence encodes CASSLGQGAETQYF.

This clone turned up a few times. The chain links TRBV4-2 to TRBJ1-1; TRBD1 is a possible D gene (6 bases). Germline CDR1 is LGHNA and CDR2 is YNFKEQ. Between the trimmed V and J ends, which lost 0 bases and 11 bases, there was a span of 16 bases. This CDR3 is 14 amino acids long. CDR3 sequence (DNA): TGTGCCAGCAGCCAAGATGGGGGCGTTGAAACGGCTTTCTTT. Translated: CASSQDGGVETAFF.

There are many counts of this clone. The V and J genes are TRBV6-6 and TRBJ1-5; D not resolved. V lost 2 bases to trimming and J lost 0 bases, with 11 bases between them. In germline, CDR1 is MNHNY, CDR2 SVGAGI (reference sequence). This CDR3 spans 16 amino acids. DNA for the CDR3: TGTGCCAGCAGTTACGGCGAGTCCCGTAGCAATCAGCCCCAGCATTTT. It translates to CASSYGESRSNQPQHF.

The genes are TRBV5-1 and TRBJ1-2; D possibly corresponds to TRBD1 (5 bases). Germline assignment: CDR1 SGHRS and CDR2 YFSETQ. This CDR3 is 12 amino acids long. V was cut by 5 bases and J by 8 bases, with 13 bases left in between. The CDR3 DNA sequence: TGCGCCAGCAGTCAGGGCGGACTCGGCTACACCTTC. Amino acids: CASSQGGLGYTF.

V and J are TRBV5-6 and TRBJ2-3; unclear D gene. In germline, CDR1 is SGHDT, CDR2 YYEEEE. Trimming left V 0 bases short and J 2 bases short, with 16 bases between. CDR3 size: 17 residues. CDR3 coding DNA: TGTGCCAGCAGCTTGGGCCATTTCCTACAGATCACAGATACGCAGTATTTT. It yields the protein CASSLGHFLQITDTQYF.

V gene TRBV6-1 combines with J gene TRBJ1-2; D ambiguous. The V end was cut by 6 bases, the J end by 7 bases, with 9 bases between. CDR3 size: 11 residues. CDR1 MNHNS and CDR2 SASEGT come from the germline V gene. The CDR3 bases are TGTGCCAGCAGCTCCACCGCTGGCTACACCTTC. Residues: CASSSTAGYTF.

The chain uses TRBV5-6 and TRBJ2-1; D tentatively reads TRBD1 or TRBD2 (5 bases each). This CDR3 spans 16 amino acids. Trimming cost V 4 bases and J 4 bases, with 18 bases left between them. The germline V gene has CDR1 SGHDT and CDR2 YYEEEE. The CDR3 loop is CASSPSPGTPYNEQFF. The CDR3 DNA reads as TGTGCCAGCAGCCCGTCCCCCGGGACGCCTTACAATGAGCAGTTCTTC.

This clone appeared many times. This sequence joins TRBV4-2 and TRBJ2-7; D may be TRBD1 or TRBD2 (5 bases each). The ends were cut back, 1 base at V and 3 bases at J, with 10 bases in the middle. The CDR3 has 14 amino acids. Germline values: CDR1 LGHNA, CDR2 YNFKEQ. The CDR3: CASSQVGDLYEQYF. The CDR3 DNA sequence: TGTGCCAGCAGCCAAGTAGGGGACCTCTACGAGCAGTACTTC.

The chain joins TRBV9 to TRBJ2-6, with no clear D. The germline V and J ends were trimmed by 6 bases and 0 bases, with 10 bases remaining between them. The CDR3 runs to 15 residues. The germline V gene encodes CDR1 SGDLS and CDR2 YYNGEE. In nucleotides, the CDR3 is TGTGCCAGCATCTTAGTCATCTCTGGGGCCAACGTCCTGACTTTC. Its translation: CASILVISGANVLTF.

The chain has TRBV28 and TRBJ1-1; D gene ambiguous. This CDR3 spans 13 amino acids. V was clipped by 7 bases and J by 0 bases, with 9 bases between them. CDR1 is MDHEN and CDR2 is SYDVKM in the germline V gene. CDR3 protein: CASTYPMNTEAFF. The CDR3 coding sequence is TGTGCCAGCACCTACCCCATGAACACTGAAGCTTTCTTT.

The rearrangement joins TRBV28 to TRBJ1-6, with D unresolved. Germline loops: CDR1 MDHEN, CDR2 SYDVKM. Trimming took off 8 bases at V and 6 bases at J, with 11 bases between the two ends. The length of the CDR3 is 13 residues. The CDR3 coding sequence is TGTGCCAGCCGGCCTTCGGCTAATTCACCCCTCCACTTT. Residues: CASRPSANSPLHF. Using reference TRBV28 and TRBJ1-6 for the parts outside the CDR3, the full variable domain is DVKVTQSSRYLVKRTGEKVFLECVQDMDHENMFWYRQDPGLGLRLIYFSYDVKMKEKGDIPEGYSVSREKKERFSLILESASTNQTSMYLCASRPSANSPLHFGNGTRLTVT.

This clone was observed a few times. For the CDR3, the DNA is TGTGCCAGCAGTGATGACAGGGACTACGAGCAGTACTTC. Protein: CASSDDRDYEQYF. The chain is built from TRBV2 and TRBJ2-7, with 7 positions matching TRBD1. This CDR3 spans 13 amino acids. Germline V gives CDR1 SNHLY, CDR2 FYNNEI. V dropped 3 bases and J dropped 3; count of bases not matched to a gene: 2.

The V gene is TRBV6-1, the J gene TRBJ2-7; D might be TRBD2 (6 bases). CDR1 MNHNS and CDR2 SASEGT come from the germline V gene. Trimming took 2 bases from V and 6 from J, leaving 11 bases between them. The CDR3 is made up of 13 amino acids. This CDR3 reads CASSEQGGSEQYF. DNA of the CDR3: TGTGCCAGCAGTGAACAAGGAGGGAGCGAGCAGTACTTC.

The J gene is TRBJ2-5, the V gene TRBV25-1, with 8 positions matching TRBD1. Unmatched junction bases numbered 5, after V lost 4 bases and J lost 1 base. This CDR3 comprises 15 residues. Germline V gene data show CDR1 as MGHDK and CDR2 as SYGVNS. This chain's CDR3 is CASSARTGTQETQYF. DNA for the CDR3: TGTGCCAGCAGTGCCCGGACAGGGACCCAAGAGACCCAGTACTTC. Complete variable domain (other parts from reference TRBV25-1 and TRBJ2-5): EADIYQTPRYLVIGTGKKITLECSQTMGHDKMYWYQQDPGMELHLIHYSYGVNSTEKGDLSSESTVSRIRTEHFPLTLESARPSHTSQYLCASSARTGTQETQYFGPGTRLLVL.

The rearrangement uses TRBV7-6 and TRBJ2-7; 8 positions match TRBD1. With V trimmed by 5 bases and J by 4 bases, 1 base remained unmatched. The CDR3 runs 12 residues. Germline CDR1 reads SGHVS; CDR2 reads FNYEAQ. CDR3 in amino acids: CASSGQGYEQYF. CDR3 nucleotides: TGTGCCAGCAGCGGACAGGGTTACGAGCAGTACTTC.

The rearrangement links TRBV6-5 to TRBJ2-1; TRBD2 matches at 10 bases. Germline CDR1 and CDR2: MNHEY and SVGAGI. Trimming cost V 2 bases and J 5 bases; bases outside gene matches: 3. The CDR3 extends over 15 amino acids. CDR3 sequence: CASSYGAGGNNEQFF. The CDR3 region has the DNA TGTGCCAGCAGTTACGGAGCGGGGGGGAACAATGAGCAGTTCTTC.

This clone came up once. The same CDR3 also results from other DNA sequences found in this sample. The chain carries TRBV18 and TRBJ1-2; TRBD1 matches 9 bases. After removal of 3 bases from V and 6 bases from J, the junction contained 2 bases not matched to a gene. The V gene's germline CDR1 is KGHSH and CDR2 LQKENI. The CDR3 contains 13 residues. CDR3 in DNA: TGTGCCAGCTCACCGGGACAGGGAGATGGCTACACCTTC. Translating gives CASSPGQGDGYTF.

Regarding this clone: A read error may explain this, as a much larger clone is one base away. This chain connects TRBV5-4 to TRBJ2-7, with D possibly being TRBD1 (5 bases). In germline, CDR1 is SGHNT, CDR2 YYREEE (reference sequence). The CDR3 is made up of 14 amino acids. V was cut by 0 bases and J by 0 bases, with 7 bases left in between. CDR3 residues: CASSLDTGSYEQYF. As DNA, the CDR3 is TGTGCCAGCAGCTTGGACACAGGCTCCTACGAGCAGTACTTC.

Written as DNA, the CDR3 is TGCGCCAGCAGCTTGGCAGCGGTTACGAACACCGGGGAGCTGTTTTTT. Translated: CASSLAAVTNTGELFF. This rearrangement joins TRBV5-1 to TRBJ2-2, with a tentative D call TRBD2 (5 bases). The V end lost 0 bases, the J end lost 0 bases, and 9 bases lay between the germline ends. Per the germline V gene, CDR1 is SGHRS and CDR2 is YFSETQ. The CDR3 is made up of 16 amino acids.

The chain carries TRBV6-1 and TRBJ2-7; TRBD2 matches at 9 bases. From germline, CDR1 is MNHNS and CDR2 SASEGT. Trimming removed 2 bases from V and 6 bases from J; junction bases left unmatched: 8. There are 15 residues in the CDR3. The CDR3 is CASSERCGRVCEQYF. In DNA, the CDR3 is TGTGCCAGCAGTGAAAGGTGCGGGAGGGTTTGCGAGCAGTACTTC.

The rearrangement uses TRBV29-1 and TRBJ2-1; D is ambiguous. Germline V CDR1 and CDR2: SQVTM, ANQGSEA. The CDR3 totals 12 residues. The V end lost 3 bases, the J end lost 9 bases, and 12 bases lay between the germline ends. The CDR3 sequence: CSVEGFWGEQFF. The CDR3 nucleotides are TGCAGCGTTGAGGGCTTTTGGGGTGAGCAGTTCTTC.

This chain joins TRBV29-1 and TRBJ2-5; TRBD2 matches 10 bases. V shed 5 bases, J shed 9 bases, and the junction held 12 bases outside the gene matches. CDR1 is SQVTM and CDR2 is ANQGSEA in the germline V gene. The CDR3 sequence is 14 residues long. CDR3 in amino acids: CSVISGRPPLSQYF. DNA of the CDR3: TGCAGCGTTATTAGCGGGAGGCCCCCTCTGTCCCAGTACTTC.

The chain carries TRBV11-2 and TRBJ1-6; D is ambiguous. This CDR3 contains 19 residues. Germline loops: CDR1 SGHAT, CDR2 FQNNGV. Trimming shortened V by 1 base and J by 0 bases, and 16 bases separated the two germline ends. In DNA, the CDR3 is TGTGCCAGCAGCTTAGTGTCGACTCCCGGGAGCTCCTATAATTCACCCCTCCACTTT. This codes for CASSLVSTPGSSYNSPLHF.

The gene calls are TRBV2 and TRBJ2-1, with D possibly called TRBD1 or TRBD2 (5 bases each). The CDR3 is 15 residues long. Trimming shortened V by 0 bases and J by 7 bases, and 13 bases separated the two germline ends. Germline V gives CDR1 SNHLY, CDR2 FYNNEI. In nucleotides, the CDR3 is TGTGCCAGCAGTGAAGCGCTTCCCGGGGCTAATGAGCAGTTCTTC. Protein product: CASSEALPGANEQFF.

The rearrangement uses TRBV25-1 and TRBJ1-4; the D is unclear. The CDR3 totals 14 residues. Per germline, CDR1 MGHDK and CDR2 SYGVNS. The V and J ends lost 3 bases and 8 bases respectively, with 13 bases between them. The CDR3 sequence is CASSDSGPGEKLFF. For the CDR3, the DNA is TGTGCCAGCAGTGATAGTGGGCCCGGCGAAAAACTGTTTTTT.